The 13 T cell receptor beta chains given below trace back to one sample, sequenced in a study of blood T cells in healthy people across ages. A second PCR of 7 to 11 cycles used a sample-barcoded 5' primer and a J-beta primer mix. MiXCR was run by TCRdb on the 5' RACE reads, yielding one entry per CDR3 protein. In the table there are 600,000 to 900,000 distinct CDR3 sequences, 20% to 30% of which are singletons. The same sample was also used in a study of T cells of mothers and their children.

The sequencing sample was made of blood. The receptor set was obtained from a boy between 10 and 17 years old in good health.

This clonotype was seen more than once but under ten times. The CDR3 coding sequence is TGCGCCAGCAGCTCGGACTGGGGGGCCGCAAATGAGCAGTTCTTC. Translated: CASSSDWGAANEQFF. V is TRBV5-1 and J is TRBJ2-1; D is tentatively TRBD1 or TRBD2 (6 bases each). Germline lookup yields CDR1 SGHRS and CDR2 YFSETQ. Trimming cost V 3 bases and J 7 bases, with 17 bases left between them. The CDR3 has 15 residues.

This clonotype has more than one count but fewer than ten. The V gene is TRBV28, the J gene TRBJ1-1, with D maybe TRBD1 (6 bases). CDR1 and CDR2 from the germline V gene are MDHEN and SYDVKM. Trimming left V 5 bases short and J 1 base short, with 14 bases between. The CDR3 spans 15 residues. In DNA form, the CDR3 reads TGTGCCAGCAGTCCCCCGGGGGGGCCGAACACTGAAGCTTTCTTT. Its protein product is CASSPPGGPNTEAFF.

V and J are TRBV28 and TRBJ1-5; D gene uncertain. The CDR3 covers 13 residues. CDR1 and CDR2 (germline): MDHEN, SYDVKM. V lost 6 bases and J lost 5, with 11 bases in between. The CDR3 reads CASSIHRHQPQHF. The CDR3 DNA reads TGTGCCAGCAGCATACATAGACATCAGCCCCAGCATTTT. The complete variable domain, with remaining parts taken from reference TRBV28 and TRBJ1-5, reads DVKVTQSSRYLVKRTGEKVFLECVQDMDHENMFWYRQDPGLGLRLIYFSYDVKMKEKGDIPEGYSVSREKKERFSLILESASTNQTSMYLCASSIHRHQPQHFGDGTRLSIL.

Only a few counts were recorded for this clonotype. The J gene is TRBJ2-7, the V gene TRBV7-9; no clear D. This CDR3 has 15 amino acids. V was clipped by 3 bases and J by 0 bases, with 12 bases between them. Germline assignment: CDR1 SEHNR and CDR2 FQNEAQ (reference sequence). The CDR3 here is CASSLSPPSSYEQYF. Here the CDR3 DNA reads TGTGCCAGCAGCTTGTCCCCGCCGAGCTCCTACGAGCAGTACTTC.

Worth noting for this clonotype: The junction departs from the called germline gene at one end, perhaps through a read error. The chain employs TRBV14 and TRBJ2-1, with D maybe TRBD1 (6 bases). Germline V gene lookup returns CDR1 SGHDN and CDR2 FVKESK. The CDR3 is 14 amino acids. The CDR3 here is CASSHQDRQETQHF. Here the CDR3 DNA reads TGTGCCAGCAGCCACCAGGACAGACAAGAGACCCAGCACTTC.

The chain carries TRBV6-1 and TRBJ2-5; D gene ambiguous. The germline V and J ends were trimmed by 1 base and 8 bases, with 5 bases remaining between them. CDR1 is MNHNS and CDR2 is SASEGT in the germline V gene. The CDR3 has 11 amino acids. CDR3 amino acids: CASSEGGTQYF. The CDR3 bases are TGTGCCAGCAGTGAAGGGGGAACCCAGTACTTC.

This sequence joins TRBV10-3 and TRBJ1-2; D call uncertain. Trimming cost V 3 bases and J 4 bases, with 15 bases left between them. The CDR3 loop spans 15 amino acids. Germline V gives CDR1 ENHRY, CDR2 SYGVKD. CDR3 region: CAISDARTISYGYTF. The CDR3 nucleotides are TGTGCCATCAGTGATGCCAGGACCATCAGCTATGGCTACACCTTC.

V and J are TRBV12-5 and TRBJ2-5; D is uncertain. This CDR3 region has 12 residues. Germline V lookup: CDR1 LGHNT, CDR2 FRNRAP. Between the trimmed V and J ends, which lost 8 bases and 5 bases, there was a span of 12 bases. In DNA, the CDR3 is TGTGCTAGTTGCGGTGAGATCGAGACCCAGTACTTC. It encodes CASCGEIETQYF.

This clonotype was detected a few times. This chain joins TRBV7-9 and TRBJ2-5; possibly TRBD2 for D (5 bases). The CDR3 is 13 residues long. Germline CDR1 SEHNR, CDR2 FQNEAQ (reference sequence). V dropped 4 bases and J dropped 4 bases, with 10 bases sitting between them. The CDR3 loop is CASSSAAGETQYF. DNA for the CDR3: TGTGCCAGCAGCTCCGCGGCGGGAGAGACCCAGTACTTC.

This clonotype was seen only a few times. This rearrangement joins TRBV28 to TRBJ2-5, with D uncertain. The J call may not be correct, given that the DNA end is closer to TRBJ2-7. Germline V CDR1 and CDR2: MDHEN, SYDVKM. The CDR3 consists of 14 residues. CDR3 nucleotides: TGTGCCAGCAGTTTACGAGGCAAACACTACGAGCAGTACTTC. As protein: CASSLRGKHYEQYF.

This clonotype was detected only once. V is TRBV29-1 and J is TRBJ1-2; TRBD1 agrees at 8 bases. Per germline, CDR1 SQVTM and CDR2 ANQGSEA. This CDR3 is built from 12 residues. V shed 4 bases, J shed 6 bases, and the junction held 4 bases outside the gene matches. CDR3 nucleotide sequence: TGCAGCGTTGGACAGGGGTTCCATGGCTACACCTTC. The encoded protein is CSVGQGFHGYTF.

The V call is TRBV3-1, the J call TRBJ1-5, with TRBD1 identical over 7 bases. The CDR3 extends over 14 amino acids. Germline trimming cut 5 bases from V and 7 bases from J; bases unmatched to any gene: 8. Per germline, CDR1 LGHDT and CDR2 YNNKEL (reference sequence). CDR3: CASSVQGSGQPQHF. Here the CDR3 DNA reads TGTGCCAGCAGCGTACAGGGGTCCGGACAGCCCCAGCATTTT.

This clonotype has a handful of counts. This CDR3 is CASSDLLSVIQETQYF. DNA of the CDR3: TGTGCCAGCAGTGACCTTCTTAGCGTAATACAAGAGACCCAGTACTTC. The chain joins TRBV6-1 to TRBJ2-5; TRBD2 is a possible D gene (5 bases). The V end lost 3 bases, the J end lost 2 bases, and 16 bases lay between the germline ends. Germline V gene lookup returns CDR1 MNHNS and CDR2 SASEGT. This CDR3 is 16 amino acids long.